The clone carrying this T cell receptor beta chain has ten or more counts. This record comes from a study of CD8 T cells in ankylosing spondylitis. Trimming removed 3 bases at V and 1 base at J, with 13 bases between. Germline lookup yields CDR1 SGHAT and CDR2 FQNNGV. The CDR3 is made up of 16 amino acids. For TCR beta, libraries came from quantitative 5'-RACE with molecular barcodes. TCRdb processed the 5' RACE reads anew with MiXCR; each CDR3 protein has one entry. Of some 200,000 distinct CDR3 sequences in the sample, approximately 24% were seen once. Specimen: blood, either unsorted or a sorted T cell fraction (not recorded which). The V gene is TRBV11-2, the J gene TRBJ2-1; maybe TRBD1 (5 bases). This clonotype originated in a male donor with ankylosing spondylitis or in good health (not recorded which). This chain's CDR3 is CASSLGPGLSYNEQFF. The CDR3 DNA reads TGTGCCAGCAGCTTGGGGCCAGGGTTGTCCTACAATGAGCAGTTCTTC.